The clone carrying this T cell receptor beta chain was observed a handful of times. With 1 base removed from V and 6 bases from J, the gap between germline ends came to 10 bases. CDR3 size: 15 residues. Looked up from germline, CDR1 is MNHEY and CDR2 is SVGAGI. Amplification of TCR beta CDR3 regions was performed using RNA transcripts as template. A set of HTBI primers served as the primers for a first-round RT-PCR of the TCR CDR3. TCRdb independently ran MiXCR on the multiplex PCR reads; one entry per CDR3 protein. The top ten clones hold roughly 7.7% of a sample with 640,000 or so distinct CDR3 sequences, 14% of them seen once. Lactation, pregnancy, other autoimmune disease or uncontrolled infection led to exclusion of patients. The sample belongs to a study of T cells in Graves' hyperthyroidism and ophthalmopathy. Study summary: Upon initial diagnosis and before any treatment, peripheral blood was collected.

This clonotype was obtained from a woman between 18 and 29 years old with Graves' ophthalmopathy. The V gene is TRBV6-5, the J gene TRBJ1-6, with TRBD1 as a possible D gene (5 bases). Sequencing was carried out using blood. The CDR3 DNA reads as TGTGCCAGCAGTTACTTAGACAGTATTAATTCACCCCTCCACTTT. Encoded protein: CASSYLDSINSPLHF.